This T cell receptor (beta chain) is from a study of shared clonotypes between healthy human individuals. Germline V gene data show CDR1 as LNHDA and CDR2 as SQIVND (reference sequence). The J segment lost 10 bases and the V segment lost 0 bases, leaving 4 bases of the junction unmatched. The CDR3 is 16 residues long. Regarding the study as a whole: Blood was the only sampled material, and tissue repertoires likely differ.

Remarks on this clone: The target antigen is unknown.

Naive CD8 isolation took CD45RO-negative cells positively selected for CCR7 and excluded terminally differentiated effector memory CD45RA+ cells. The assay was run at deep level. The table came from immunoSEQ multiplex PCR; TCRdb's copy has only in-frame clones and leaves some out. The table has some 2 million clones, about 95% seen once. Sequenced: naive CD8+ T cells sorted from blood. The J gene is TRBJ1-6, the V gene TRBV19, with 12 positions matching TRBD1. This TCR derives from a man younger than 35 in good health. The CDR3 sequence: CASSIDAGQGASPLHF. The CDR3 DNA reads TGTGCCAGTAGTATAGATGCGGGACAGGGGGCCTCACCCCTCCACTTT.